The entry below describes one T cell receptor beta chain. The antigen is unknown. With UMI labels, 5' RACE was used to prepare the TRB cDNA libraries. After re-calling the 5' RACE reads, TCRdb lists one entry per CDR3 protein, DNA absent. The sample holds under 85,000 distinct CDR3 sequences. These data come from a study of CXCR3-negative and CXCR3-positive naive CD8 T cells. Definition of naive CD8+ T cells rested on a CD45RO-CCR7+CD27+CD95- profile. General observations from the study: The naive subsets expressed comparable surface CD5, and the authors inferred TCR strength from TRB CDR3 properties. Both naive subsets had comparably high diversity; memory CD8+ cells much lower. Compared with CXCR3-negative naive cells, CXCR3-positive naive cells showed more hydrophobic TRB CDR3s. The TRBV-TRBJ usage of naive CXCR3-negative and CXCR3-positive cells was similar, but that of memory cells differed.

This clonotype originated in a human donor in good health. Some clones in this sample may be carry-over from other donors' samples. Specimen: naive CXCR3+ CD8+ T cells from blood. Documented subset: CD45RO-CCR7+CD27+CD95- naive CD8+ T cells expressing CXCR3 (TNR3+).

CDR3 sequence reads: CASRPGRRETQYF. This rearrangement joins TRBV7-8 to TRBJ2-5; TCRdb lists TRBD1, though no DNA is available to test this call. Germline loops: CDR1 SGHVS, CDR2 FQNEAQ. There are 13 residues in the CDR3.